This is a list of T cell receptor beta chains from one sample in a study of CD8 T cells in ankylosing spondylitis. TCRdb independently ran MiXCR on the 5' RACE reads; one entry per CDR3 protein. The sample shows some 450,000 distinct CDR3 sequences, 17% of them seen only once. What was sequenced was blood, either unsorted or a sorted T cell fraction (not recorded which). The receptors originated from a male donor with ankylosing spondylitis. CDR3s include the opening cysteine and the closing phenylalanine or tryptophan. The order of the fields is V gene, D gene, J gene, clone size, CDR3 DNA, CDR3 protein. D genes are given only for firm matches. Rows give clone size only sometimes, using once, few, many, or a class for an expanded clone.

V gene: TRBV12-3/TRBV12-4; D gene: NA; J gene: TRBJ1-1; clone size: NA; CDR3 DNA: TGTGCCAGCAGTTTTTCCGACAGAAACATGAACACTGAAGCTTTCTTT; CDR3 protein: CASSFSDRNMNTEAFF
V gene: TRBV27; D gene: TRBD2; J gene: TRBJ2-1; clone size: few; CDR3 DNA: TGTGCCAGCAGTTTAGAGGTTCCGGGACTAGCGGGAGTGGAGCAGTTCTTC; CDR3 protein: CASSLEVPGLAGVEQFF
V gene: TRBV30; D gene: NA; J gene: TRBJ1-5; clone size: NA; CDR3 DNA: TGTGCCGGTTCCAATGCGGGAGGCAATCAGCCCCAGCATTTT; CDR3 protein: CAGSNAGGNQPQHF
V gene: TRBV19; D gene: NA; J gene: TRBJ2-1; clone size: few; CDR3 DNA: TGTGCCAGTAGTATGCGGGCCTACAATGAGCAGTTCTTC; CDR3 protein: CASSMRAYNEQFF
V gene: TRBV27; D gene: NA; J gene: TRBJ2-1; clone size: NA; CDR3 DNA: TGTGCCAGCAGTTTAAGGGGCCAGGGATCCTACAATGAGCAGTTCTTC; CDR3 protein: CASSLRGQGSYNEQFF
V gene: TRBV7-2; D gene: TRBD1; J gene: TRBJ2-7; clone size: NA; CDR3 DNA: TGTGCCAGCAGCTTAGGGTGGACAGGGTCCTACGAGCAGTACTTC; CDR3 protein: CASSLGWTGSYEQYF
V gene: TRBV29-1; D gene: NA; J gene: TRBJ2-5; clone size: few; CDR3 DNA: TGCAGCTTCTCGGGGGGCGGGGAGACCCAGTACTTC; CDR3 protein: CSFSGGGETQYF
V gene: TRBV2; D gene: NA; J gene: TRBJ2-5; clone size: NA; CDR3 DNA: TGTGCCAGCAGTGAAAGGGCTCCAGAGGGGACCCAGTACTTC; CDR3 protein: CASSERAPEGTQYF
V gene: TRBV20-1; D gene: TRBD1; J gene: TRBJ1-6; clone size: NA; CDR3 DNA: TGCAGTGCTTCCGAGGAAACAGGGGAGAGCTCACCCCTCCACTTT; CDR3 protein: CSASEETGESSPLHF
V gene: TRBV20-1; D gene: TRBD1; J gene: TRBJ1-1; clone size: NA; CDR3 DNA: TGCAGTGCTAGATCGAGGACAGGGAACACTGAAGCTTTCTTT; CDR3 protein: CSARSRTGNTEAFF
V gene: TRBV30; D gene: NA; J gene: TRBJ2-2; clone size: NA; CDR3 DNA: TGTGCCTGGAGTGACCGATCCGGGGAGCTGTTTTTT; CDR3 protein: CAWSDRSGELFF
V gene: TRBV14; D gene: NA; J gene: TRBJ2-7; clone size: NA; CDR3 DNA: TGTGCCAGCAGCCATCAAAGGGGACCCTACGAGCAGTACTTC; CDR3 protein: CASSHQRGPYEQYF
V gene: TRBV6-2/TRBV6-3; D gene: NA; J gene: TRBJ2-3; clone size: NA; CDR3 DNA: TGTGCCAGCAGGACCAGGGCGGGTCACACAGATACGCAGTATTTT; CDR3 protein: CASRTRAGHTDTQYF
V gene: TRBV18; D gene: TRBD2; J gene: TRBJ2-7; clone size: NA; CDR3 DNA: TGTGCCAGCTCACCATTTGGTGTAGCGGGAGCCCACTCCTACGAGCAGTACTTC; CDR3 protein: CASSPFGVAGAHSYEQYF
V gene: TRBV2; D gene: TRBD1; J gene: TRBJ2-3; clone size: NA; CDR3 DNA: TGTGCCAAAACCGGGACAGAACCTCTCACAGATACGCAGTATTTT; CDR3 protein: CAKTGTEPLTDTQYF
V gene: TRBV6-1; D gene: TRBD2; J gene: TRBJ2-6; clone size: NA; CDR3 DNA: TGTGCCAGCAGCCGCCGGGGGGGGTCTTCCTCTGGGGCCAACGTCCTGACTTTC; CDR3 protein: CASSRRGGSSSGANVLTF
V gene: TRBV29-1; D gene: NA; J gene: TRBJ2-7; clone size: few; CDR3 DNA: TGCAGCGTTATTAGTGGCAGCTCCTACGAGCAGTACTTC; CDR3 protein: CSVISGSSYEQYF
V gene: TRBV5-5; D gene: NA; J gene: TRBJ1-2; clone size: few; CDR3 DNA: TGTGCCAGCAGCTTGGGCAGACTCTACGGCTACACCTTC; CDR3 protein: CASSLGRLYGYTF
V gene: TRBV20-1; D gene: TRBD1; J gene: TRBJ1-1; clone size: few; CDR3 DNA: TGCAGTGCTGAGACAGGGGTCGACACTGAAGCTTTCTTT; CDR3 protein: CSAETGVDTEAFF
V gene: TRBV20-1; D gene: NA; J gene: TRBJ1-6; clone size: NA; CDR3 DNA: TGCAGTGCTAGAGGGCCCCTCTCCTATAATTCACCCCTCCACTTT; CDR3 protein: CSARGPLSYNSPLHF
V gene: TRBV6-1; D gene: TRBD2; J gene: TRBJ2-3; clone size: NA; CDR3 DNA: TGTGCCAGCAGCTCCCACGGACTAGCGGGAGCAGATACGCAGTATTTT; CDR3 protein: CASSSHGLAGADTQYF
V gene: TRBV12-3/TRBV12-4; D gene: NA; J gene: TRBJ2-3; clone size: NA; CDR3 DNA: TGTGCCAGCAGTTCAGACCTGAGGAGCGGAGGGGAAGATACGCAGTATTTT; CDR3 protein: CASSSDLRSGGEDTQYF
V gene: TRBV7-2; D gene: NA; J gene: TRBJ2-1; clone size: NA; CDR3 DNA: TGTGCCAGCAGCCGTCGGGGGCTAGCGGACTCCTACAATGAGCAGTTCTTC; CDR3 protein: CASSRRGLADSYNEQFF
V gene: TRBV6-5; D gene: NA; J gene: TRBJ1-1; clone size: NA; CDR3 DNA: TGTGCCAGCAGTTCCCGGCCACGGCTGAACACTGAAGCTTTCTTT; CDR3 protein: CASSSRPRLNTEAFF
V gene: TRBV12-3/TRBV12-4; D gene: TRBD1; J gene: TRBJ2-2; clone size: NA; CDR3 DNA: TGTGCCAGCAGCGAAGACCGGGACAGGAGAAACACCGGGGAGCTGTTTTTT; CDR3 protein: CASSEDRDRRNTGELFF
V gene: TRBV15; D gene: NA; J gene: TRBJ2-7; clone size: NA; CDR3 DNA: TGTGCCACCAGCAGAGGGGCCAGCTCCTACGAGCAGTACTTC; CDR3 protein: CATSRGASSYEQYF
V gene: TRBV5-6; D gene: NA; J gene: TRBJ2-5; clone size: NA; CDR3 DNA: TGTGCCAGCAGCTCACTAAAGAGGAGGGTCCAAGAGACCCAGTACTTC; CDR3 protein: CASSSLKRRVQETQYF
V gene: TRBV2; D gene: TRBD1; J gene: TRBJ2-7; clone size: NA; CDR3 DNA: TGTGCCAGCAGTGAAGCGGGACAGGGGGTTAACTACGAGCAGTACTTC; CDR3 protein: CASSEAGQGVNYEQYF
V gene: TRBV25-1; D gene: TRBD1; J gene: TRBJ1-2; clone size: once; CDR3 DNA: TGTGCCAGCAGTTCCCAGGGGGCAGGTGATGGCTACACCTTC; CDR3 protein: CASSSQGAGDGYTF
V gene: TRBV28; D gene: NA; J gene: TRBJ1-5; clone size: few; CDR3 DNA: TGTGCCAGCAGTCCCGCCCAGGGAGGTTCCCAGCCCCAGCATTTT; CDR3 protein: CASSPAQGGSQPQHF
V gene: TRBV14; D gene: NA; J gene: TRBJ1-1; clone size: NA; CDR3 DNA: TGTGCCAGCGCAGGGGCCTTGAACACTGAAGCTTTCTTT; CDR3 protein: CASAGALNTEAFF
V gene: TRBV3-1; D gene: NA; J gene: TRBJ1-5; clone size: NA; CDR3 DNA: TGTGCCAGCAGCCTACCTGGGCAGCCCCAGCATTTT; CDR3 protein: CASSLPGQPQHF
V gene: TRBV4-1; D gene: NA; J gene: TRBJ1-1; clone size: NA; CDR3 DNA: TGCGCCAGCCGACAGGAGATGGACACTGAAGCTTTCTTT; CDR3 protein: CASRQEMDTEAFF
V gene: TRBV7-9; D gene: NA; J gene: TRBJ1-4; clone size: NA; CDR3 DNA: TGTGCCAGCAGCTCCGAGGGGGGGAAACTGTTTTTT; CDR3 protein: CASSSEGGKLFF
V gene: TRBV18; D gene: NA; J gene: TRBJ1-5; clone size: NA; CDR3 DNA: TGTGCCAGCTCACCTGATGAAAATCAGCCCCAGCATTTT; CDR3 protein: CASSPDENQPQHF
V gene: TRBV5-1; D gene: TRBD1; J gene: TRBJ1-1; clone size: few; CDR3 DNA: TGCGCCAGCAGCTTGGGGGACAGCTACAACACTGAAGCTTTCTTT; CDR3 protein: CASSLGDSYNTEAFF
V gene: TRBV28; D gene: TRBD1; J gene: TRBJ2-7; clone size: few; CDR3 DNA: TGTGCCAGCAGTTCAACAGGGGGCCTATCTGGCGAGCAGTACTTC; CDR3 protein: CASSSTGGLSGEQYF
V gene: TRBV10-1; D gene: TRBD1; J gene: TRBJ2-2; clone size: few; CDR3 DNA: TGCGCCAGCCAGGGGGCTGTAGGCACCGGGGAGCTGTTTTTT; CDR3 protein: CASQGAVGTGELFF
V gene: TRBV7-2; D gene: NA; J gene: TRBJ1-2; clone size: few; CDR3 DNA: TGTGCCAGCAGCCAGGGTTTTCGCTATGGCTACACCTTC; CDR3 protein: CASSQGFRYGYTF
V gene: TRBV27; D gene: TRBD2; J gene: TRBJ2-1; clone size: NA; CDR3 DNA: TGTGCCAGCAGTTTACGGGTGCCCCCGGGACTAGCGAAGAGGTCCAATGAGCAGTTCTTC; CDR3 protein: CASSLRVPPGLAKRSNEQFF
V gene: TRBV6-5; D gene: NA; J gene: TRBJ1-6; clone size: few; CDR3 DNA: TGTGCCAGCAGTTACCTCTCCATGGGGGGTTCCTATAATTCACCCCTCCACTTT; CDR3 protein: CASSYLSMGGSYNSPLHF
V gene: TRBV20-1; D gene: TRBD2; J gene: TRBJ2-3; clone size: few; CDR3 DNA: TGCAGTGCTTTCGCGGCTAGCGGGGGAGGAGATACGCAGTATTTT; CDR3 protein: CSAFAASGGGDTQYF
V gene: TRBV7-2; D gene: NA; J gene: TRBJ2-1; clone size: NA; CDR3 DNA: TGTGCCAGCAGCTTAAAGGGCAGTCTCAATGAGCAGTTCTTC; CDR3 protein: CASSLKGSLNEQFF
V gene: TRBV28; D gene: NA; J gene: TRBJ1-5; clone size: few; CDR3 DNA: NA; CDR3 protein: CASSTSGKGYGHQPQHF
V gene: TRBV7-2; D gene: NA; J gene: TRBJ1-2; clone size: NA; CDR3 DNA: TGTGCCAGCAGCTTAGGGGGGCCGGCTAACTATGTCTACACCTTC; CDR3 protein: CASSLGGPANYVYTF
V gene: TRBV12-3/TRBV12-4; D gene: NA; J gene: TRBJ1-1; clone size: NA; CDR3 DNA: TGTGCCAGCAGTTTAGTCGGCAGGGGAATGAACACTGAAGCTTTCTTT; CDR3 protein: CASSLVGRGMNTEAFF
V gene: TRBV7-2; D gene: NA; J gene: TRBJ2-3; clone size: few; CDR3 DNA: TGTGCCAGCAGCTACAACCGAGATACGCAGTATTTT; CDR3 protein: CASSYNRDTQYF
V gene: TRBV11-2; D gene: TRBD2; J gene: TRBJ2-1; clone size: few; CDR3 DNA: TGTGCCAGCAGCTTAGAGGGGACTAGCGGGCACTACAATGAGCAGTTCTTC; CDR3 protein: CASSLEGTSGHYNEQFF
V gene: TRBV11-3; D gene: NA; J gene: TRBJ2-5; clone size: few; CDR3 DNA: TGTGCCAGCAGCTTAGTTGCAGTCGGCCAAGAGACCCAGTACTTC; CDR3 protein: CASSLVAVGQETQYF
V gene: TRBV4-3; D gene: TRBD1; J gene: TRBJ2-2; clone size: few; CDR3 DNA: TGCGCCAGCAGCCAATGGGGGACAGGGGATGCCGGGGAGCTGTTTTTT; CDR3 protein: CASSQWGTGDAGELFF
V gene: TRBV5-6; D gene: NA; J gene: TRBJ2-1; clone size: NA; CDR3 DNA: TGTGCCAGCAGCTTGCCAGCTAGGGCCAACACGGATGAGCAGTTCTTC; CDR3 protein: CASSLPARANTDEQFF
V gene: TRBV27; D gene: NA; J gene: TRBJ2-4; clone size: NA; CDR3 DNA: TGTGCCAGCAGTTTAAGGTCCCCAGTCTCCCCCATAGCCAAAAACATTCAGTACTTC; CDR3 protein: CASSLRSPVSPIAKNIQYF
V gene: TRBV10-2; D gene: NA; J gene: TRBJ1-1; clone size: NA; CDR3 DNA: TGCGCCAGCAGTGAGTCGGGGCAGCCTAACACTGAAGCTTTCTTT; CDR3 protein: CASSESGQPNTEAFF
V gene: TRBV29-1; D gene: TRBD2; J gene: TRBJ2-5; clone size: NA; CDR3 DNA: TGCAGCGTTGAAGATCCTAGCGGGATAGACCCAGAGACCCAGTACTTC; CDR3 protein: CSVEDPSGIDPETQYF
V gene: TRBV6-1; D gene: TRBD1; J gene: TRBJ2-1; clone size: few; CDR3 DNA: TGTGCCAGCAGACCGGGACAGGGACCCTACAATGAGCAGTTCTTC; CDR3 protein: CASRPGQGPYNEQFF
V gene: TRBV12-3/TRBV12-4; D gene: TRBD2; J gene: TRBJ2-7; clone size: many; CDR3 DNA: TGTGCCAGCAGTTACCGGCTGGGGAGGGGAATCCACGAGCAGTACTTC; CDR3 protein: CASSYRLGRGIHEQYF
V gene: TRBV6-1; D gene: TRBD1; J gene: TRBJ1-3; clone size: NA; CDR3 DNA: TGTGCCAGCAGAAACGCAGGGGGTCTGAAGAACACCATATATTTT; CDR3 protein: CASRNAGGLKNTIYF
V gene: TRBV7-6; D gene: TRBD2; J gene: TRBJ2-3; clone size: few; CDR3 DNA: TGTGCCAGCAGCTCATTCGGTAGCGGGAGGTCGGGCACAGATACGCAGTATTTT; CDR3 protein: CASSSFGSGRSGTDTQYF
V gene: TRBV6-1; D gene: TRBD1; J gene: TRBJ1-4; clone size: NA; CDR3 DNA: TGTGCCAGCAGAAGACAGGGGTGGAATGAAAAACTGTTTTTT; CDR3 protein: CASRRQGWNEKLFF